Below, one TCR beta chain is given with its context. The data belong to a study of memory CD4+ T cells and cytomegalovirus serostatus. Single viable CD3+CD4+CD8-CD45RO+ cells were sorted as the memory CD4+ T cells. Only in-frame clones appear in the TCRdb table, and some are missing; sequencing was by immunoSEQ multiplex PCR. The table lists tens of thousands of clones, about three quarters of them singletons. Sequencing used memory CD4+ T cells from blood. The source is an adult in good health and CMV-seronegative.

This CDR3 reads CASSVGSGQGSYEQYF. The CDR3 DNA sequence: TGTGCCAGCAGCGTAGGGTCCGGACAGGGGTCCTACGAGCAGTACTTC. The chain employs TRBV9 and TRBJ2-7; 9 nucleotides match TRBD1. V dropped 0 bases and J dropped 1; count of bases not matched to a gene: 5. The V gene's germline CDR1 is SGDLS and CDR2 YYNGEE. The CDR3 covers 16 residues.